The following is a TCR beta chain sequence with its context. Its antigen remains unidentified. This table comes from immunoSEQ multiplex PCR, and its TCRdb copy is limited to in-frame clones, with some not included. Of 150,000 to 200,000 clones listed, around 93% were seen once; the top ten hold approximately 9.6%. The data originate from a study of T cell responses to AZD1222 COVID-19 vaccine. This CDR3 region has 14 residues. The V gene's germline CDR1 is LNHDA and CDR2 SQIVND (reference sequence). Germline trimming cut 5 bases from V and 4 bases from J; bases unmatched to any gene: 4. Whole-study findings and limits: There were vaccine-associated CD4 TCRs across spike, dominant at 160-218 and 743-854. Donors were largely white British and mainly female; clonal diversity was possibly underestimated.

The receptor was derived from an adult in good health. The genes are TRBV19 and TRBJ2-5, with 10 bases that match TRBD1. Sequenced material: peripheral blood, taken on day 0 of AZD1222 vaccination. CDR3 sequence reads: CASSVGQGPETQYF. The CDR3, as DNA: TGTGCCAGTAGTGTGGGACAGGGGCCAGAGACCCAGTACTTC.